This is a list of T cell receptor beta chains from one sample in a study of blood T cell repertoires in COVID-19. Clones were sequenced by immunoSEQ multiplex PCR, and TCRdb holds only the in-frame ones, with some missing. The profile shows hundreds of thousands of clones, more than 80% of them singletons. Sample: PBMCs or T cells enriched from blood (not recorded which). All receptors come from a man aged 18 to 29 who had recovered from COVID-19. Both conserved end residues are part of each CDR3. The D gene is left open where the match is weak. Rows give clone size only sometimes, using once, few, many, or a class for an expanded clone.

TRBJ1-3,TRBV28,.,.,TGTGCCAGCGGGGGCTCCGGAAACACCATATATTTT,CASGGSGNTIYF
TRBJ1-6,TRBV7-9,.,TRBD1,TGTGCCAGCACCCTATATGCGAAGGACAGGGTTTCACCCCTCCACTTT,CASTLYAKDRVSPLHF
TRBJ1-1,TRBV7-3,.,.,TGTGCCAGCAGCTGGGGGGAGAACACTGAAGCTTTCTTT,CASSWGENTEAFF
TRBJ2-2,TRBV18,.,.,TGTGCCAGCTCACGAGACTCCGCAGGAGGCGCCGGGGAGCTGTTTTTT,CASSRDSAGGAGELFF
TRBJ1-5,TRBV9,.,TRBD1,TGTGCCAGCAGCGTGGGGACAGGGAATCAGCCCCAGCATTTT,CASSVGTGNQPQHF
TRBJ2-1,TRBV5-5,.,TRBD2,TGTGCCAGCAGCTTGTATAGCGGGACGGTTTATGAGCAGTTCTTC,CASSLYSGTVYEQFF
TRBJ1-1,TRBV2,.,TRBD1,TGTGCCAGCAGTGAAGGTCCGGCCAGGGGGGATGAAGCTTTCTTT,CASSEGPARGDEAFF
TRBJ1-4,TRBV6-5,.,.,TGTGCCAGCAGTTACCGACAGAGAAATGAAAAACTGTTTTTT,CASSYRQRNEKLFF
TRBJ2-7,TRBV6-5,.,.,TGTGCCAGCACCCACACGTTTTCTGCCAACGAGCAGTACTTC,CASTHTFSANEQYF
TRBJ2-7,TRBV19,.,TRBD1,TGTGCCAGTTCGAGGACAGGGATCGAGCAGTACTTC,CASSRTGIEQYF
TRBJ1-3,TRBV28,.,.,TGTGCCACGGCCGTAGCCAACTCTGGAAACACCATATATTTT,CATAVANSGNTIYF
TRBJ1-6,TRBV10-3,.,.,TGTGCCATCAGTCGTAGCGGGGCGTCCTATAATTCACCCCTCCACTTT,CAISRSGASYNSPLHF
TRBJ2-7,TRBV19,.,.,TGTGCCAGTAGTATTAATTACGAGCAGTACTTC,CASSINYEQYF
TRBJ1-1,TRBV10-3,.,.,TGTGCCATCAGTGAGTCGACAAAGACAGTGAACACTGAAGCTTTCTTT,CAISESTKTVNTEAFF
TRBJ2-1,TRBV6-1,.,.,TGTGCCAGCAGTGAGGGGGCGGGGGCTTTCTACAATGAGCAGTTCTTC,CASSEGAGAFYNEQFF
TRBJ1-6,TRBV13,.,TRBD1,TGTGCCAGCAGCTCAAGGGACAGGGGAAATAATTCACCCCTCCACTTT,CASSSRDRGNNSPLHF
TRBJ1-1,TRBV6-4,.,.,TGTGCCAGCAAACTCCAAGAAGACACTGAAGCTTTCTTT,CASKLQEDTEAFF
TRBJ2-1,TRBV30,.,.,TGTGCCTCCACTATGGGTGTCCCCTACAATGAGCAGTTCTTC,CASTMGVPYNEQFF
TRBJ2-5,TRBV29-1,once,.,TGCAGCGGTGCGGGGTACCAAGAGACCCAGTACTTC,CSGAGYQETQYF
TRBJ2-1,TRBV20-1,.,.,TGCAGTGCTGACTTGGTATACGAGCAGTTCTTC,CSADLVYEQFF
TRBJ1-2,TRBV25-1,.,.,TGTGCCAGCCGTCAGGGGTTTGGCTACACCTTC,CASRQGFGYTF
TRBJ2-1,TRBV25-1,.,.,TGTGCCAGCAGTGAGCGGAGTGCCAATGAGCAGTTCTTC,CASSERSANEQFF
TRBJ2-1,TRBV7-9,.,TRBD2,TGTGCCAGCAGCTTAGACGGGAGGGTCTACAATGAGCAGTTCTTC,CASSLDGRVYNEQFF
TRBJ2-7,TRBV7-2,.,TRBD2,TGTGCCAGCAGCTTAGGGGTAGCGGGAGGTCTGGGCGAGCAGTACTTC,CASSLGVAGGLGEQYF
TRBJ1-2,TRBV28,.,.,TGTGCCAGCAGGATATCGCAGTTTAACTATGGCTACACCTTC,CASRISQFNYGYTF
TRBJ2-4,TRBV25-1,.,.,TGTGCCAGCACACGACAGGACATTCAGTACTTC,CASTRQDIQYF
TRBJ1-5,TRBV6-6,.,TRBD1,TGTGCCAGCAGTTTGACAGGGGGTCAGCCCCAGCATTTT,CASSLTGGQPQHF
TRBJ1-2,TRBV3-1/TRBV3-2,.,.,TGTGCCAGCAGCCAAGGGGCACTTCGACCGGATGGCTACACCTTC,CASSQGALRPDGYTF
TRBJ2-7,TRBV5-6,.,TRBD2,TGTGCCAGCAGCCCGACTAGCGGGGGGGTTGAGCAGTACTTC,CASSPTSGGVEQYF
TRBJ2-7,TRBV7-6,.,.,TGTGCCAGCAGCTTAGCCCCTAACAGGGGAGGTAGCGGGACTAAATACGAGCAGTACTTC,CASSLAPNRGGSGTKYEQYF
TRBJ1-6,TRBV19,.,.,TGTGCCAGTAGCGTTACAGGGACCTCCTATAATTCACCCCTCCACTTT,CASSVTGTSYNSPLHF
TRBJ2-7,TRBV20-1,.,.,TGCAGTGCTAGTTTTGGGTCCTCAGCGAGTGAGCAGTACTTC,CSASFGSSASEQYF
TRBJ2-1,TRBV4-1,.,TRBD2,TGCGCCAGCAGTCAGGGGACTAGCGGGAGGCCAGGGTATGAGCAGTTCTTC,CASSQGTSGRPGYEQFF
TRBJ2-2,TRBV9,once,.,TGTGCCAGCAGCGTAGGGAGGGACACCGGGGAGCTGTTTTTT,CASSVGRDTGELFF
TRBJ1-5,TRBV19,.,.,TGTGCCAGTAGTCGTTTTGAGGTCTCAGAGCCCCAGCATTTT,CASSRFEVSEPQHF
TRBJ1-1,TRBV27,once,TRBD1,TGTGCCAGCAGGGACAGGGGAAAAGCTTTCTTT,CASRDRGKAFF
TRBJ2-4,TRBV27,.,TRBD2,TGTGCCAGCAGTCCCGACCGGGTTGGGAGGGACATTCAGTACTTC,CASSPDRVGRDIQYF
TRBJ1-2,TRBV24-1,.,.,TGTGCCACCAGTGCAGGGAATGGCTACACCTTC,CATSAGNGYTF
TRBJ1-5,TRBV28,.,.,TGTGCCAGCAGTTTAGGAGGCCAGCCCCAGCATTTT,CASSLGGQPQHF
TRBJ1-5,TRBV6-2/TRBV6-3,.,.,TGTGCCAGCAGTTACGTGTCCCGGACAGCCCTTAGGGGCAATCAGCCCCAGCATTTT,CASSYVSRTALRGNQPQHF
TRBJ1-2,TRBV5-6,.,.,TGTGCCAGCAGCTCCTTGAGAGGGGGTCATGGCTACACCTTC,CASSSLRGGHGYTF
TRBJ1-3,TRBV18,.,TRBD1,TGTGCCAGCTCACTCGGACAGGGGGCATTTGGAAACACCATATATTTT,CASSLGQGAFGNTIYF
TRBJ2-7,TRBV11-1,.,TRBD2,TGTGCCAGCAGCGGGCGGGGGAGGTACGAGCAGTACTTC,CASSGRGRYEQYF
TRBJ2-1,TRBV4-3,.,TRBD2,TGCGCCAGCAGCCGAGACTTAGCGGGACTCGCCGGGGGCAATGAGCAGTTCTTC,CASSRDLAGLAGGNEQFF
TRBJ1-2,TRBV9,.,.,TGTGCCAGCAGCGGGGGGACACGCAACTATGGCTACACCTTC,CASSGGTRNYGYTF
TRBJ2-1,TRBV5-1,.,.,TGCGCCAGCAGCTTGGGACAGGCTTACAATGAGCAGTTCTTC,CASSLGQAYNEQFF
TRBJ2-7,TRBV3-1/TRBV3-2,.,TRBD2,TGTGCCAGCAGCCAAGAACCTAGCGGATACGAGCAGTACTTC,CASSQEPSGYEQYF
TRBJ1-6,TRBV18,.,TRBD1,TGTGCCAGCTCACGGACAGGAGCTAATTCACCCCTCCACTTT,CASSRTGANSPLHF
TRBJ2-3,TRBV4-3,.,TRBD2,TGCGCCAGCAGCCAGGCCCCACTAGCGGCAAGCACAGATACGCAGTATTTT,CASSQAPLAASTDTQYF
TRBJ1-2,TRBV28,.,.,TGTGCCAGCAGTTTTATCTCGCGACAGGTTCCCACCTTC,CASSFISRQVPTF